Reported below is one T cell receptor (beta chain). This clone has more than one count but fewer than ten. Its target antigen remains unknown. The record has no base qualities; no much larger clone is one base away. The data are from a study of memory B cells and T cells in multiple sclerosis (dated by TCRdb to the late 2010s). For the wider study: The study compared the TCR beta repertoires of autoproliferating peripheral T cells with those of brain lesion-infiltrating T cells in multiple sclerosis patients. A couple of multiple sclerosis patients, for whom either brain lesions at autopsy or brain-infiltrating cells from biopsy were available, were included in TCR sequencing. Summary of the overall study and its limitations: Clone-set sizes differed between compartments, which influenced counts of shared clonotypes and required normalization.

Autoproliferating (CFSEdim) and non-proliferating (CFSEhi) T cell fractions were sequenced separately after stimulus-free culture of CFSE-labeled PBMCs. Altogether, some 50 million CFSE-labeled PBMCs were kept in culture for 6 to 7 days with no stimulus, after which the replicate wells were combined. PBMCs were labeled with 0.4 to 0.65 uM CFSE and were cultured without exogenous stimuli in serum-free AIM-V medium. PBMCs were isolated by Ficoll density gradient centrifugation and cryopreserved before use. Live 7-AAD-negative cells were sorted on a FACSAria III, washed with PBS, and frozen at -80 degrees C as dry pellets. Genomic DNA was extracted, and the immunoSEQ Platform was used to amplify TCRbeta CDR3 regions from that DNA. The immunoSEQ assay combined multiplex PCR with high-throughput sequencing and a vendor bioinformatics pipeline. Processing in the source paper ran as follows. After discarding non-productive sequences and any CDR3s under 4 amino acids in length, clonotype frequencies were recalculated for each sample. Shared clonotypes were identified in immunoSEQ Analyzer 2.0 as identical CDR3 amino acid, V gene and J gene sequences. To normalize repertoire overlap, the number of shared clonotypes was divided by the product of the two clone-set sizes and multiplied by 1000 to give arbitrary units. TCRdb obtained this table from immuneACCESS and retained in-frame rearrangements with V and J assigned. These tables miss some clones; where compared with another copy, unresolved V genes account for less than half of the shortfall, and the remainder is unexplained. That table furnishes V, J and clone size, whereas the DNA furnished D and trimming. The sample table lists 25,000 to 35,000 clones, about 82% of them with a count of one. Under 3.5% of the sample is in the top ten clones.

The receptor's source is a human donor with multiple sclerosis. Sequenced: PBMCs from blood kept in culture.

The DNA sequence reads TGTGCCAGCAGCACCGGGACCCGACTGTCGTATAATTCACCCCTCCACTTT. Translated, this is CASSTGTRLSYNSPLHF. Recombination linked TRBV27 to TRBJ1-6; a weak D assignment points to TRBD1 (5 bases agree). There are 17 amino acids in the CDR3, from cysteine to phenylalanine inclusive. The retained sequence is limited to the CDR3, 51 bases, with the frame set at the first base. The germline V gene (reference sequence) specifies MNHEY as CDR1 and SMNVEV as CDR2. V gives up 6 bases and J gives up 4 bases, and the segment between their germline ends measures 19 bases.